This TCR beta chain was sequenced for a study of graft-versus-host responses after intestinal transplantation. Study at large: Transplant types were multivisceral, liver-intestinal, or isolated intestinal. All recipients got anti-thymocyte globulin induction, then tacrolimus and steroids for about 3 years. Study results and limitations: Individuals carrying graft-donor T cell macrochimerism showed high graft-versus-host to host-versus-graft clonal ratios in allografts. GvH clones were identified in recipient marrow, with some first appearing in ileum or blood.

About this clone: Its antigen is still unknown.

The V end lost 1 base, the J end lost 1 base, and 7 bases lay between the germline ends. The germline CDR1 and CDR2 sequences are MNHNS and SASEGT. The CDR3 has 14 amino acids. Some clones are missing from TCRdb's copy, which holds only in-frame ones; the method was immunoSEQ multiplex PCR. The table shows about 130,000 clones, with roughly 92% occurring only once. The receptor was isolated from a human donor who received an intestinal transplant. The chain links TRBV6-1 to TRBJ1-1, with D maybe TRBD1 (5 bases). The material sequenced was unstimulated CD4+ T cells sorted from spleen or lymph node cells, taken before intestinal transplant. Here the CDR3 reads CASSEGGTNTEAFF. In DNA form, the CDR3 reads TGTGCCAGCAGTGAAGGGGGGACGAACACTGAAGCTTTCTTT.